This T cell receptor beta chain appears in the sequencing data of a study of beta chain features in type 1 diabetes. This CDR3 is 17 amino acids long. V shed 2 bases, J shed 5 bases, and the junction held 16 bases outside the gene matches. Germline V gene data show CDR1 as GTSNPN and CDR2 as SVGIG (reference sequence). The sample holds a few counts of this clone. Its antigen remains unknown. Study conclusions and caveats: People with Type 1 diabetes carried modestly yet significantly shorter TCRB CDR3s in all four CD4+ subsets. The naive, central memory and Treg TCRB repertoires of patients appeared to be more similar to one another than those of healthy donors.

The whole isolated RNA underwent reverse transcription, so sequencing captured expressed TCRB transcripts. Produced via immunoSEQ multiplex PCR; TCRdb's table is partial and in-frame only. The table includes 240,000 or so clones, approximately 15% detected once. The source material was naive CD4+ T cells from blood. The chain uses TRBV30 and TRBJ2-7; 9 nucleotides line up with TRBD1. The clonotype was recovered from a man aged 25-45 years with type 1 diabetes. CDR3 sequence: CAWSPGWPGQGADEQYF. CDR3 sequence (DNA): TGTGCCTGGAGTCCTGGGTGGCCGGGACAGGGTGCGGACGAGCAGTACTTC.